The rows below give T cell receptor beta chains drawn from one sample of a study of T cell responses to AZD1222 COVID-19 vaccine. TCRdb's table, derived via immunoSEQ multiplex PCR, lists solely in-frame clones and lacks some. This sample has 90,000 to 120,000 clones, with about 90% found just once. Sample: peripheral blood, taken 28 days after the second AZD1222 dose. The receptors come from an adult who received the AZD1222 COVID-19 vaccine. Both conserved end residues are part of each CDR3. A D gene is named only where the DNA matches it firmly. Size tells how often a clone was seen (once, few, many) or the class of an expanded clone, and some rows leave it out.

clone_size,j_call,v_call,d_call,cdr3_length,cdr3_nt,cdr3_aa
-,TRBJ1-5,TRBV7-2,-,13,TGTGCCAGCAGCTTAGCCAGCAATCAGCCCCAGCATTTT,CASSLASNQPQHF
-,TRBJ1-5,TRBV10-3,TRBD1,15,TGTGCCATCAGTGAGTCACAGGGGAGCAATCAGCCCCAGCATTTT,CAISESQGSNQPQHF
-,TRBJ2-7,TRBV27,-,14,TGTGCCAGCAGCGCCCGGCAGGTGACCTACGAGCAGTACTTC,CASSARQVTYEQYF
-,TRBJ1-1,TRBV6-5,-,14,TGTGCCAGCAGTCCCTCGTGGACGAACACTGAAGCTTTCTTT,CASSPSWTNTEAFF
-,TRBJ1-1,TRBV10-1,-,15,TGCGCCAGCAGTGAGGGTGAACAGGAATTCTCTGAAGCTTTCTTT,CASSEGEQEFSEAFF
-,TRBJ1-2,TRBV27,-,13,TGTGCCAGCAGTCCAGGGATCGGGGATGGCTACACCTTC,CASSPGIGDGYTF
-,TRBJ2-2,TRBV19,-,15,TGTGCCAGTAGTATTAGGAGCGGGAACACCGGGGAGCTGTTTTTT,CASSIRSGNTGELFF
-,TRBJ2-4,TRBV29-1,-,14,TGCAGCGTTGAAGTTTCGGTAGCCAAAAACATTCAGTACTTC,CSVEVSVAKNIQYF
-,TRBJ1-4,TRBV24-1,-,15,TGTGCCACCAGTGATCACAGGGAGAAGGATGAAAAACTGTTTTTT,CATSDHREKDEKLFF
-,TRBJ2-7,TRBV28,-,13,TGTGCCAGCAGTATCCGGGGGACCTACGAGCAGTACTTC,CASSIRGTYEQYF
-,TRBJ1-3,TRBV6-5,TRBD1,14,TGTGCCAGCAGCTCCGGACAGGGAGGAAACACCATATATTTT,CASSSGQGGNTIYF
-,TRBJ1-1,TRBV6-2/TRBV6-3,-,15,TGTGCCAGCAGTTCGGGGGCCAGCGGAAGCACTGAAGCTTTCTTT,CASSSGASGSTEAFF
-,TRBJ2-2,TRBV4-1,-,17,TGCGCCAGCAGCCAAACGAATCCAGGGGCGGCCACCGGGGAGCTGTTTTTT,CASSQTNPGAATGELFF
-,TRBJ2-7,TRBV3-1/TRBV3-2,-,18,TGTGCCAGCAGCCAAAACGGGGTTTGGGCGACTAGGGGCTACGAGCAGTACTTC,CASSQNGVWATRGYEQYF
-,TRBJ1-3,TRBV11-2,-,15,TGTGCCAGCAGCCCTAGCGTCACCATTTTTGACACCATATATTTT,CASSPSVTIFDTIYF
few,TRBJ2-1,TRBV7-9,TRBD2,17,TGTGCCAGCAGTTTTAGACTAGCGGGCAGCTCCTACAATGAGCAGTTCTTC,CASSFRLAGSSYNEQFF
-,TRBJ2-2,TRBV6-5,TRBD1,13,TGTGCCAGCAGGGACAGGGGGATCGGGGAGCTGTTTTTT,CASRDRGIGELFF
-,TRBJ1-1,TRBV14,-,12,TGTGCCAGCAGCCACAGGTTCACTGAAGCTTTCTTT,CASSHRFTEAFF
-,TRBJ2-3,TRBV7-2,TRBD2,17,TGTGCCAGCAGCTTAGTGCCTAGCGGGGGCCTCACAGATACGCAGTATTTT,CASSLVPSGGLTDTQYF
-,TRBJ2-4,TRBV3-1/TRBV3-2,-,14,TGTGCCAGCAGCCAAGGACTCAATCTGGACATTCAGTACTTC,CASSQGLNLDIQYF
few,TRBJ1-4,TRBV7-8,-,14,TGTGCCAGCAGCCGGGGGGACACTAATGAAAAACTGTTTTTT,CASSRGDTNEKLFF
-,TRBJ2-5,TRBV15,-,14,TGTGCCACCAGCCCTAGAGCTCGCGGAGAGACCCAGTACTTC,CATSPRARGETQYF
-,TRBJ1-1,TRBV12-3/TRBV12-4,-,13,TGTGCCAGCAGTTCGGACAGCAACACTGAAGCTTTCTTT,CASSSDSNTEAFF
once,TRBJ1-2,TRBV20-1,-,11,TGCAGTGCAGGGTCAACGGGTGGCTACACCTTC,CSAGSTGGYTF
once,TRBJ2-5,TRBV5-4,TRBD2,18,TGTGCCAGCAGCTTGAAGCAGGGGAGCCTAGCGGGCCAAGAGACCCAGTACTTC,CASSLKQGSLAGQETQYF
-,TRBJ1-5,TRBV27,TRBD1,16,TGTGCCAGCAGTTCCCTCCTGACAGGGTGGAATCAGCCCCAGCATTTT,CASSSLLTGWNQPQHF
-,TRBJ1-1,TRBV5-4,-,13,TGTGCCAGCAGCTTGGCCAGGTGGACTGAAGCTTTCTTT,CASSLARWTEAFF
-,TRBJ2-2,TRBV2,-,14,TGTGCCAACATTAAGGCGGGGCCGAGCGGGGAGCTGTTTTTT,CANIKAGPSGELFF
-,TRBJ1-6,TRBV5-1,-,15,TGCGCCAGCAGCTTGGGACAGGCTTCTAATTCACCCCTCCACTTT,CASSLGQASNSPLHF
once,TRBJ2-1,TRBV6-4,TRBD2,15,TGTGCCAGCAGTACTAGCGGGGGATCCGGCAATGAGCAGTTCTTC,CASSTSGGSGNEQFF
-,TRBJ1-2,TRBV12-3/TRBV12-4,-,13,TGTGCCAGCAGTTTTGGCAGGGCATATGGCTACACCTTC,CASSFGRAYGYTF
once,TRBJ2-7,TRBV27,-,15,TGTGCCAGTGGACCGGAGGACGCCCCATTCTACGAGCAGTACTTC,CASGPEDAPFYEQYF
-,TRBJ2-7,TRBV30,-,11,TGTGCCTGGAGTGTGGACTACGAGCAGTACTTC,CAWSVDYEQYF
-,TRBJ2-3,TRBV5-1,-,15,TGCGCCAGCAGCTTTGGGCCAGTAGGGGGAGATACGCAGTATTTT,CASSFGPVGGDTQYF
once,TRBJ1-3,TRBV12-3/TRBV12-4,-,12,TGTGCCTGGGAAGGGGCGGAAAACACCATATATTTT,CAWEGAENTIYF
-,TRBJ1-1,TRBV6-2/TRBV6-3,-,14,TGTGCCAGCAGTTACGCATACAGGAACACTGAAGCTTTCTTT,CASSYAYRNTEAFF
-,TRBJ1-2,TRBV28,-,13,TGTGCCAGCAGTTTGTTTCAGGGGTGGGGCTACACCTTC,CASSLFQGWGYTF
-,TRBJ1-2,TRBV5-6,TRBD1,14,TGTGCCAGCAGCTCCGGGGACAGCCCCTATGGCTACACCTTC,CASSSGDSPYGYTF
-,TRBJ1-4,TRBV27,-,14,TGTGCCAGCAGTTCCGGACTGCGTAGGGAAAAACTGTTTTTT,CASSSGLRREKLFF
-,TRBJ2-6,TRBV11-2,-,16,TGTGCCAGCAGCACCCTGGGGAGCTCTGGGGCCAACGTCCTGACTTTC,CASSTLGSSGANVLTF
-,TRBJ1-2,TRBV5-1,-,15,TGCGCCAGCAGCTTGGGAGCGGCCCCTAACTATGGCTACACCTTC,CASSLGAAPNYGYTF
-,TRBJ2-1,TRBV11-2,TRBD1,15,TGTGCCAGCAGCTTTGGGGGACAGGGAAACAATGAGCAGTTCTTC,CASSFGGQGNNEQFF
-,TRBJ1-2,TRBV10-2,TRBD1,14,TGCGCCAGCAGTGAGAGGGGACAGGACTATGGCTACACCTTC,CASSERGQDYGYTF
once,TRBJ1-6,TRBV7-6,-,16,TGTGCCAGCAGCCCCGACAGCCACAGAACGGGTTCACCCCTCCACTTT,CASSPDSHRTGSPLHF
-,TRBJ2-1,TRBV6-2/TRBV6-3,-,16,TGTGCCAGCAGTTACTCCGACCTCGGCGCGAGGAATGAGCAGTTCTTC,CASSYSDLGARNEQFF
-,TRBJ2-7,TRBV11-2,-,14,TGTGCCAGCAGCTTAAGGGCAAAAACCTACGAGCAGTACTTC,CASSLRAKTYEQYF
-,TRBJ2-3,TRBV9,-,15,TGTGCCAGCAGCGTAGGAGCAGGGACCACAGATACGCAGTATTTT,CASSVGAGTTDTQYF
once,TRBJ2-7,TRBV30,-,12,TGTGCCTGGAGGACAGCCTCTTGGGAGCAGTACTTC,CAWRTASWEQYF
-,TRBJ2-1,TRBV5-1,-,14,TGCGCCAGCAGCGTTAGTTGGGAAGAGCATGAGCAGTTCTTC,CASSVSWEEHEQFF
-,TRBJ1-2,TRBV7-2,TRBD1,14,TGTGCCAGCAGTTATGGGACAGGGGGAGGCGGCTACACCTTC,CASSYGTGGGGYTF
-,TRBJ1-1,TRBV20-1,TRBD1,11,TGCAGATACCAGGGGGGGACTGAAGCTTTCTTT,CRYQGGTEAFF
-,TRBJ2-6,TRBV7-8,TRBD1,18,TGTGCCAGCAGCTCCCCGGGACAGGGGCTCACGGGGGCCAACGTCCTGACTTTC,CASSSPGQGLTGANVLTF
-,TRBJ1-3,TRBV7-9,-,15,TGTGCCAGCAGCTTCGCAGGATCCCCTGGAAACACCATATATTTT,CASSFAGSPGNTIYF
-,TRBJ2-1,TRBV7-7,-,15,TGTGCTAGCAGCTCTAGACTAGACGCCTACAATGAGCAGTTCTTC,CASSSRLDAYNEQFF
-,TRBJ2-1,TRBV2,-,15,TGTGCCAGCAGATATCTAGGGGGGACCTACAATGAGCAGTTCTTC,CASRYLGGTYNEQFF
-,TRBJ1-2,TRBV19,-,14,TGTGCCAGTAGTATGACCCCAGCACCCGGAGGCTACACCTTC,CASSMTPAPGGYTF
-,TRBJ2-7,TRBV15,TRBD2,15,TGTGCCACCAGCGACCGACTAGCTCGGGGTGGTGAGCAGTACTTC,CATSDRLARGGEQYF
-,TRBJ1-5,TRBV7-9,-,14,TGTGCCAGCAGCTTAATGGGTTCGGATCAGCCCCAGCATTTT,CASSLMGSDQPQHF
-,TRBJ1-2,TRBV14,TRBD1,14,TGTGCCAGCAGCCTAGGGGGCCAGAACTATGGCTACACCTTC,CASSLGGQNYGYTF